This TCR beta chain was obtained from a study of blood T cell repertoires in COVID-19. Looking at the study overall: Whether acute or convalescent, the COVID-19 samples came from the United States, Italy and Spain. PBMCs, B-cell-depleted T cells, or T cells provided the cDNA or gDNA that made up the material.

The CDR3 is made up of 14 amino acids. Germline V lookup: CDR1 SGHRS, CDR2 YFSETQ. V was cut by 0 bases and J by 3 bases, with 10 bases left in between. As originally analysed: Quantification of nucleated cells was approximated via reference gene primer amplification. Method: immunoSEQ multiplex PCR; TCRdb's copy keeps in-frame clones and lacks some. V and J calls and clone size are as listed in that table; D and trimming were resolved from the DNA. The data show fewer than 120,000 clones, with over 60% seen just once and under 20% held by the top ten. The sequence derives from a woman older than 75 with active or convalescent COVID-19. The sample consisted of peripheral blood. The rearrangement links TRBV5-1 to TRBJ2-7, with TRBD2 as a possible D gene (5 bases). CDR3 in DNA: TGCGCCAGCAGCTTGGAAGCGGCGAACTACGAGCAGTACTTC. Its protein product is CASSLEAANYEQYF.